This T cell receptor (beta chain) stems from a study of blood T cell repertoires in COVID-19. Study details: There were acute and convalescent COVID-19 samples, and they came from the United States, Italy and Spain. The analysed material was cDNA or gDNA that came from T cells, B-cell-depleted T cells, or PBMCs.

This clone was recorded once. TCRdb's copy holds only in-frame clones and misses some; the assay was immunoSEQ multiplex PCR. The sample carries hundreds of thousands of clones, nearly 90% recorded once. Ages ranged from about 18 to 89 years, with residence in approximately 25 US areas. Sequencing was performed on PBMCs or T cells enriched from blood (not recorded which). The origin of this receptor is a woman aged 30 to 39 with acute COVID-19.

DNA for the CDR3: TGTGCCAGTCACAAAGGAAGCGGGGGGGCCACCGGGGAGCTGTTTTTT. Protein sequence: CASHKGSGGATGELFF. The V gene is TRBV19, the J gene TRBJ2-2; 10 bases align to TRBD2. Germline assignment: CDR1 LNHDA and CDR2 SQIVND (reference sequence). CDR3 length equals 16 residues. The trim removed 8 bases at V and 4 bases at J, leaving 10 bases unmatched. Looking up the rest from reference TRBV19 and TRBJ2-2 gives the full variable domain: DGGITQSPKYLFRKEGQNVTLSCEQNLNHDAMYWYRQDPGQGLRLIYYSQIVNDFQKGDIAEGYSVSREKKESFPLTVTSAQKNPTAFYLCASHKGSGGATGELFFGEGSRLTVL.